The sequence of this TCR beta chain was determined in a study of vaccination effects on CD4 cells after COVID-19. Study observations and caveats: Long after vaccination, the clones induced by infection and by vaccine shrank markedly in size.

Viral peptide pool expansion of antigen-specific CD4+ T cells preceded sequencing in the ViraFEST assay. Following culture for about ten days, CD4+ T cells were isolated. BNT162b2 vaccine or mRNA-1273 vaccine was given to participants in two doses. Neither prior SARS-CoV-2 infection nor positive nucleocapsid antibodies were present in the vaccine recipients. IL-2 medium was substituted for half the medium on days 3 and 7. As concerns this clone: Antigen specificity is unknown.

Deletions cut 7 bases from V and 1 base from J, with 14 bases between. This CDR3 spans 15 amino acids. Germline V lookup: CDR1 LNHDA, CDR2 SQIVND (reference sequence). Sequencing used immunoSEQ multiplex PCR; TCRdb keeps in-frame clones, though not all of them. The sample yields about 27,000 clones, about four fifths seen once. The source is a human donor who received a COVID-19 vaccine. Some clones in this sample may be carry-over from other donors' samples. The sample consisted of CD4+ T cells from PBMCs cultured with HCoV-NL63 spike peptides, taken after COVID-19 vaccination. The chain employs TRBV19 and TRBJ1-5; D not certain. The CDR3 DNA is TGTGCCAGTACCCCCCCCGGTCGAAGCAATCAGCCCCAGCATTTT. The encoded protein is CASTPPGRSNQPQHF.